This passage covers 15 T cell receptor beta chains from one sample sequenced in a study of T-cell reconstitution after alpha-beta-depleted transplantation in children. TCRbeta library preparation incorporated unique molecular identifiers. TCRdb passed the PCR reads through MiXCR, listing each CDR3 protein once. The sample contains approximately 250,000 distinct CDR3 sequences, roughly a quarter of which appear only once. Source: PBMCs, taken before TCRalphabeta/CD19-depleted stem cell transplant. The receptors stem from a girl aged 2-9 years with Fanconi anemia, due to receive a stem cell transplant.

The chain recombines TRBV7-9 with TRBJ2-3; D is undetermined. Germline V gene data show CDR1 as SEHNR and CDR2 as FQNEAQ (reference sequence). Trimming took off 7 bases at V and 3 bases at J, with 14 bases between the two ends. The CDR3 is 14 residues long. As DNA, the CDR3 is TGTGCCAGCATCCCCCATACGGGTACAGATACGCAGTATTTT. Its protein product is CASIPHTGTDTQYF.

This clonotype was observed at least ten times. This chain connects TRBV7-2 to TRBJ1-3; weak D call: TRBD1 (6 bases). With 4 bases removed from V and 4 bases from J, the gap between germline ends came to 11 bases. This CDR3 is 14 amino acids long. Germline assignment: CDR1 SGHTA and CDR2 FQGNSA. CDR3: CASSWRTVGNTIYF. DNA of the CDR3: TGTGCCAGCAGCTGGAGGACAGTCGGAAACACCATATATTTT.

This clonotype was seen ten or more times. CDR3 nucleotide sequence: TGTGCCAGCAGCTACGAAGATGAAAAACTGTTTTTT. Its translation is CASSYEDEKLFF. This chain joins TRBV6-6 and TRBJ1-4, with D unclear. Germline V gives CDR1 MNHNY, CDR2 SVGAGI (reference sequence). This CDR3 is built from 12 residues. The germline V and J ends were trimmed by 6 bases and 6 bases, with 8 bases remaining between them.

The CDR3 reads CASSQSNGQGSPRTDTQYF. In nucleotides, the CDR3 is TGCGCCAGCAGTCAATCTAACGGCCAGGGGTCCCCCCGCACAGATACGCAGTATTTT. The gene calls are TRBV23-1 and TRBJ2-3; D is possibly TRBD1 (6 bases). TRBV23-1 is classed as an ORF, of uncertain function. This CDR3 comprises 19 residues. Trimming took off 0 bases at V and 1 base at J, with 20 bases between the two ends.

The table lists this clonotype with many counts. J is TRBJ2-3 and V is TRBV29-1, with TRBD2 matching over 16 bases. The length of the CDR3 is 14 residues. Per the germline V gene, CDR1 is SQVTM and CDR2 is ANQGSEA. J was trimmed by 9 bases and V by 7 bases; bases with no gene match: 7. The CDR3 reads CSAGTSGGAGTQYF. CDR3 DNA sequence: TGCAGCGCTGGGACTAGCGGGGGGGCTGGGACGCAGTATTTT.

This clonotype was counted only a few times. CDR3 bases: TGTGCCAGCAGTTTACAGATCGACTCCACAGGGTTCGCAGATACGCAGTATTTT. Its protein product is CASSLQIDSTGFADTQYF. The chain uses TRBV12-3 or TRBV12-4 and TRBJ2-3; perhaps TRBD1 as D (6 bases). The CDR3 loop spans 18 amino acids. Trimming took off 2 bases at V and 4 bases at J, with 22 bases between the two ends.

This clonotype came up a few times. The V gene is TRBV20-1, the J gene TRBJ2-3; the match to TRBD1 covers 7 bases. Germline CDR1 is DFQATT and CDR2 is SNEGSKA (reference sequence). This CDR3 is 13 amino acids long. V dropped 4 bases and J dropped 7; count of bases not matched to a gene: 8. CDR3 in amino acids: CSANRGGWNTQYF. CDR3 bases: TGCAGTGCTAACAGGGGCGGGTGGAATACGCAGTATTTT.

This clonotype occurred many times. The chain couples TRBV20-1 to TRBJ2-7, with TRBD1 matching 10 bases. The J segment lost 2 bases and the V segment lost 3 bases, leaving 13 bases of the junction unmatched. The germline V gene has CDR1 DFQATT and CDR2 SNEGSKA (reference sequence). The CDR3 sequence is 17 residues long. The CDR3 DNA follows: TGCAGTGCTAGTCTCGGGACAGGGGATTTAATAGCCTACGAGCAGTACTTC. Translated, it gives CSASLGTGDLIAYEQYF.

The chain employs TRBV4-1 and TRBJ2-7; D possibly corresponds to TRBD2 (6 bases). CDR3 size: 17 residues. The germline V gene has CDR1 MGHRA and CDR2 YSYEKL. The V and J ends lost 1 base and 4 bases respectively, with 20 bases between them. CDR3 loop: CASSQGARGTYPYEQYF. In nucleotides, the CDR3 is TGCGCCAGCAGCCAAGGGGCGCGCGGGACTTACCCTTACGAGCAGTACTTC.

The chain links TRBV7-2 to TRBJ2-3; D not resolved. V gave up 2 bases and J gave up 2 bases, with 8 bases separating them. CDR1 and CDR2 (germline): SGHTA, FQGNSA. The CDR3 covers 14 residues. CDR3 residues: CASSLFRTTDTQYF. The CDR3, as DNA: TGTGCCAGCAGCTTATTCCGTACCACAGATACGCAGTATTTT.

CDR3 protein: CSARTIGTPMNTEAFF. As DNA, the CDR3 is TGCAGTGCTAGAACCATAGGGACGCCCATGAACACTGAAGCTTTCTTT. The chain has TRBV20-1 and TRBJ1-1; maybe TRBD1 (5 bases). Trimming took 2 bases from V and 0 from J, leaving 16 bases between them. Germline V CDR1 and CDR2: DFQATT, SNEGSKA (reference sequence). This CDR3 is 16 amino acids long.

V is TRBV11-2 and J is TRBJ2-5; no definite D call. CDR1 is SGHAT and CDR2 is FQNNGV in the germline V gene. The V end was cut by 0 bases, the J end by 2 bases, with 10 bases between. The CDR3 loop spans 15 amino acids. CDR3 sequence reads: CASSLDLVRQETQYF. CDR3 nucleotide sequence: TGTGCCAGCAGCTTAGATTTGGTGCGACAAGAGACCCAGTACTTC. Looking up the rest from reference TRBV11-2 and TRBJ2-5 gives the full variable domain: EAGVAQSPRYKIIEKRQSVAFWCNPISGHATLYWYQQILGQGPKLLIQFQNNGVVDDSQLPKDRFSAERLKGVDSTLKIQPAKLEDSAVYLCASSLDLVRQETQYFGPGTRLLVL.

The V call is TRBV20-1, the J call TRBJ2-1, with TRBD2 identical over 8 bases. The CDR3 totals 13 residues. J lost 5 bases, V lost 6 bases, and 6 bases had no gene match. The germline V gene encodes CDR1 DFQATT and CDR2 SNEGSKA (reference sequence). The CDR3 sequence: CSARGLVDNEQFF. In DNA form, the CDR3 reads TGCAGTGCCAGGGGACTAGTGGACAATGAGCAGTTCTTC.

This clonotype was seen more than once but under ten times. CDR3 sequence: CSPRRLAGGVEQFF. The CDR3 nucleotides are TGCAGTCCCAGGCGACTAGCGGGGGGGGTTGAGCAGTTCTTC. This chain joins TRBV20-1 and TRBJ2-1; 14 bases are a match to TRBD2. V shed 8 bases and J 9 bases; nucleotides not matched to a gene: 9. This CDR3 comprises 14 residues. CDR1 and CDR2 (germline): DFQATT, SNEGSKA (reference sequence).

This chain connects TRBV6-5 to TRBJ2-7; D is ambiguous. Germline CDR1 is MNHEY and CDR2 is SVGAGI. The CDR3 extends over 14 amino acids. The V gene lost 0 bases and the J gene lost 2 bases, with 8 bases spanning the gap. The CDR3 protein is CASSYSRQTYEQYF. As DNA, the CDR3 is TGTGCCAGCAGTTACTCGAGGCAGACCTACGAGCAGTACTTC.